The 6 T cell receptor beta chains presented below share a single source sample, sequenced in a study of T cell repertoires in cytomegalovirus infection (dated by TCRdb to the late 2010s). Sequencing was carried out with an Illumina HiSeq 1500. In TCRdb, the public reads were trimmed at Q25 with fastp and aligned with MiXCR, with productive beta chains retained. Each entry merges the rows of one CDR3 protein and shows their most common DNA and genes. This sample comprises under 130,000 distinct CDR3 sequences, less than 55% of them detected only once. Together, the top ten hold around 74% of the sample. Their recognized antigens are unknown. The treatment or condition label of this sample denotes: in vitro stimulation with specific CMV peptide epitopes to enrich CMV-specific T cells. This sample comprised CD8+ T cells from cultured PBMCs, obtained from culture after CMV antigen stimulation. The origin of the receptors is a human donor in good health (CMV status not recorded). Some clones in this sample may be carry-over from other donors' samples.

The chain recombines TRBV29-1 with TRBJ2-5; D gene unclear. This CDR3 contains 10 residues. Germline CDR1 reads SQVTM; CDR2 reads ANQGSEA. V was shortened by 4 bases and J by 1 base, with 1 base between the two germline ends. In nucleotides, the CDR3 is TGCAGCGTTGTCCAAGAGACCCAGTACTTC. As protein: CSVVQETQYF.

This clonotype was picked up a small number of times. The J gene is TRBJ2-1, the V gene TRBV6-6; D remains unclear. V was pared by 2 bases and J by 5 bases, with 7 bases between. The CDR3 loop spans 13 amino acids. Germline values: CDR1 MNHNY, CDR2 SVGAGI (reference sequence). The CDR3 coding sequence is TGTGCCAGCAGTTACAATGAGGACAATGAGCAGTTCTTC. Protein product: CASSYNEDNEQFF.

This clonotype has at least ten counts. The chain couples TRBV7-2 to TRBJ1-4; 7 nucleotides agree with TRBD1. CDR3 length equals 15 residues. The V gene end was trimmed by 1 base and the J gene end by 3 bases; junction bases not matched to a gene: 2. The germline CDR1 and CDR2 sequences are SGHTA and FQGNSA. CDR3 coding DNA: TGTGCCAGCAGCTTAGGGGGACAGCCTAATGAAAAACTGTTTTTT. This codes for CASSLGGQPNEKLFF.

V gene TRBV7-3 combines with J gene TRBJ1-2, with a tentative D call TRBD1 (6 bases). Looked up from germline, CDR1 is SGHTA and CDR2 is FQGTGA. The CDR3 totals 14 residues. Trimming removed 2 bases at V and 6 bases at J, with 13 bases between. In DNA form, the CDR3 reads TGTGCCAGCAGCTTAGTCCCCTCAGGGGATGGCTACACCTTC. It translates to CASSLVPSGDGYTF.

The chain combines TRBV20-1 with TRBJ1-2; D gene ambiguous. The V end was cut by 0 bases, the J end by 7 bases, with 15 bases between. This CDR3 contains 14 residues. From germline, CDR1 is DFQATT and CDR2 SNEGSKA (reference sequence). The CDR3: CSARDPDVATGYTF. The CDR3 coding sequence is TGCAGTGCTAGAGATCCGGACGTAGCGACTGGCTACACCTTC.

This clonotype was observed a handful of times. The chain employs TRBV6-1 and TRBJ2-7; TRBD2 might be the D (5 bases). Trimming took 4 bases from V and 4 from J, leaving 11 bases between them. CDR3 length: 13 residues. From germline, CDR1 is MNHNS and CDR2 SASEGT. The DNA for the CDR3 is TGTGCCAGCAGTGTACCGGGGTGGTACGAGCAGTACTTC. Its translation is CASSVPGWYEQYF.